This TCR beta chain was captured by sequencing in a study of metastatic and nonmetastatic thyroid tumors. With V trimmed by 6 bases and J by 4 bases, 10 bases remained unmatched. Germline V gene sequence: CDR1 SGHTA, CDR2 FQGNSA. CDR3 length equals 16 residues. This clone was seen ten or more times. What it binds is not known. Notes on the study in general: Reports indicated that malignant thyroid tumors showed significantly higher TCR beta diversity than benign nodules did, in blood and tumor.

Through MiXCR, TCRdb re-clonotyped the PCR reads. Here the sample spans about 30,000 clones, 20% to 30% being singletons. No treatment of any kind had been given to any patient before thyroid surgery. The receptor's source is a female donor with papillary thyroid cancer or a benign thyroid nodule (not recorded which). Some clones in this sample may be carry-over from other donors' samples. The chain couples TRBV7-2 to TRBJ2-1, with 9 bases that match TRBD2. The specimen was blood. CDR3 sequence (DNA): TGTGCCAGCAGACAAGCCGGGACTAGCAGTTACAATGAGCAGTTCTTC. Amino acids: CASRQAGTSSYNEQFF.